These 12 T cell receptor beta chains were sequenced from one sample in a study of beta chain features in type 1 diabetes. Expressed TCRB transcripts were sequenced after all isolated RNA was converted to cDNA. This table comes from immunoSEQ multiplex PCR, and its TCRdb copy is limited to in-frame clones, with some not included. The sample comprises hundreds of thousands of clones, around an eighth of which are singletons, and approximately 0.022% rests with the top ten. These TCRs are of unknown antigen specificity. The study, taken as a whole, reports: When Type 1 diabetes patients were examined, their TCRB CDR3s proved moderately but significantly shorter in all four CD4+ subsets.

Sequenced material: naive CD4+ T cells from blood. All receptors come from a man younger than 30 with type 1 diabetes.

The genes are TRBV7-9 and TRBJ1-2; D remains unclear. CDR3 length equals 16 residues. Deletions cut 5 bases from V and 0 bases from J, with 16 bases between. CDR1 and CDR2 from the germline V gene are SEHNR and FQNEAQ (reference sequence). CDR3: CASSKGPTTANYGYTF. The CDR3 bases are TGTGCCAGCAGCAAAGGACCGACCACAGCTAACTATGGCTACACCTTC. The whole variable domain, remainder taken from reference TRBV7-9 and TRBJ1-2, is DTGVSQNPRHKITKRGQNVTFRCDPISEHNRLYWYRQTLGQGPEFLTYFQNEAQLEKSRLLSDRFSAERPKGSFSTLEIQRTEQGDSAMYLCASSKGPTTANYGYTFGSGTRLTVV.

This clone has only a few counts. The V call is TRBV7-9, the J call TRBJ2-1, with TRBD2 identical over 7 bases. The CDR3 consists of 18 residues. Germline values: CDR1 SEHNR, CDR2 FQNEAQ (reference sequence). The J segment lost 7 bases and the V segment lost 3 bases, leaving 18 bases of the junction unmatched. CDR3 in amino acids: CASSLTYEGLAEGNEQFF. The CDR3 DNA reads as TGTGCCAGCAGCTTGACCTATGAGGGGCTAGCGGAGGGGAATGAGCAGTTCTTC.

The chain is built from TRBV27 and TRBJ1-1; 8 bases align to TRBD1. CDR1 MNHEY and CDR2 SMNVEV come from the germline V gene (reference sequence). The ends lost 0 bases at V and 7 bases at J; junction bases unmatched: 4. This CDR3 contains 14 residues. The CDR3 DNA is TGTGCCAGCAGTTTATCGGGGGACAGGTTTGAAGCTTTCTTT. It yields the protein CASSLSGDRFEAFF.

V gene TRBV6-6 combines with J gene TRBJ2-5; 8 bases fit TRBD1. The CDR3 runs to 14 residues. The V gene end was trimmed by 4 bases and the J gene end by 4 bases; junction bases not matched to a gene: 5. The germline CDR1 and CDR2 sequences are MNHNY and SVGAGI (reference sequence). CDR3 in DNA: TGTGCCAGCAGTTCAAGACAGGGGCGAGAGACCCAGTACTTC. This gives the protein CASSSRQGRETQYF.

The J gene is TRBJ1-2, the V gene TRBV28; D unresolved. The CDR3 sequence is 13 residues long. The germline CDR1 and CDR2 sequences are MDHEN and SYDVKM. Trimming took off 5 bases at V and 4 bases at J, with 11 bases between the two ends. CDR3 amino acids: CASSLLSVYGYTF. CDR3 sequence (DNA): TGTGCCAGCAGTCTCCTTAGTGTCTATGGCTACACCTTC.

This clone has only a few counts. The genes are TRBV10-3 and TRBJ2-7; tentatively, D is TRBD2 (6 bases). Germline loops: CDR1 ENHRY, CDR2 SYGVKD. This CDR3 has 12 residues. Deletions cut 10 bases from V and 4 bases from J, with 14 bases between. The CDR3, as DNA: TGTGCCACTGGAGGGGTTGGGTACGAGCAGTACTTC. As protein: CATGGVGYEQYF.

This rearrangement joins TRBV5-1 to TRBJ1-2, with D maybe TRBD1 (5 bases). V dropped 5 bases and J dropped 8 bases, with 10 bases sitting between them. Germline assignment: CDR1 SGHRS and CDR2 YFSETQ. This CDR3 region has 11 residues. The CDR3 nucleotides are TGCGCCAGCAGTGACGGGGACGGCTACACCTTC. Its translation is CASSDGDGYTF.

The CDR3 protein is CASSTPGATNYGYTF. DNA of the CDR3: TGTGCCAGTAGTACGCCGGGAGCCACTAACTATGGCTACACCTTC. The chain couples TRBV19 to TRBJ1-2, with no clear D. Germline assignment: CDR1 LNHDA and CDR2 SQIVND (reference sequence). With 4 bases removed from V and 0 bases from J, the gap between germline ends came to 12 bases. This CDR3 is 15 amino acids long.

This clone was observed a few times. This sample includes further DNA sequences coding for the same CDR3. The chain links TRBV7-9 to TRBJ1-5; D is undetermined. Germline V lookup: CDR1 SEHNR, CDR2 FQNEAQ (reference sequence). V was shortened by 3 bases and J by 2 bases, with 5 bases between the two germline ends. The CDR3 totals 13 residues. This CDR3 is CASSFGGNQPQHF. CDR3 bases: TGTGCCAGCAGCTTCGGAGGCAATCAGCCCCAGCATTTT.

The J gene is TRBJ1-6, the V gene TRBV27; TRBD1 aligns across 8 bases. The CDR3 length is 13 residues. V was pared by 6 bases and J by 9 bases, with 4 bases of the junction left unmatched. CDR1 and CDR2 from the germline V gene are MNHEY and SMNVEV (reference sequence). The CDR3 here is CASRPDRASPLHF. CDR3 DNA sequence: TGTGCCAGCAGACCGGACAGGGCTTCACCCCTCCACTTT.

The rearrangement uses TRBV9 and TRBJ1-1, with 7 bases matching TRBD1. V lost 4 bases to trimming and J lost 11 bases; unmatched junction nucleotides: 8. CDR1 is SGDLS and CDR2 is YYNGEE in the germline V gene. The CDR3 contains 12 residues. The CDR3 DNA sequence: TGTGCCAGCAGCCCCCCAGGGGGTACGGCTTTCTTT. Translated, it gives CASSPPGGTAFF.

The rearrangement uses TRBV5-6 and TRBJ2-2, with D unclear. The ends were cut back, 5 bases at V and 5 bases at J, with 4 bases in the middle. The CDR3 has 11 amino acids. The V gene's germline CDR1 is SGHDT and CDR2 YYEEEE. The CDR3 DNA is TGTGCCAGCAGTTCTACCGGGGAGCTGTTTTTT. This gives the protein CASSSTGELFF.